The 26 T cell receptor beta chains below come from one sample, sequenced in a study of T cells in women clearing cervical HPV infection. TCRdb keeps only in-frame clones here, not all; method: immunoSEQ multiplex PCR. The repertoire table contains 45,000 to 55,000 clones. What was sequenced was blood buffy coat. The receptor set was obtained from a woman aged 18 to 75 with a cervical HPV16 infection that either progressed to CIN3+ or cleared (not recorded which).

As regards this clone: The observed sequence ends 3 residues before the CDR3 terminus, with the missing tail filled in from the germline J gene. The chain recombines TRBV3-1 (or the pseudogene TRBV3-2) with TRBJ1-5; perhaps TRBD1 as D (5 bases). V dropped 0 bases and J dropped 0 bases, with 18 bases sitting between them. The CDR3 spans 19 residues. From germline, CDR1 is LGHDT and CDR2 YNNKEL (reference sequence). CDR3 sequence: CASSQERQRASYSNQPQHF. CDR3 bases read: TGTGCCAGCAGCCAAGAAAGACAGCGGGCCTCTTATAGCAATCAGCCC.

Notes on this clone: Read data end 3 residues before the CDR3 end; the end is taken from the germline J gene. V and J are TRBV2 and TRBJ1-1; 11 nucleotides agree with TRBD1. The trim removed 5 bases at V and 6 bases at J, leaving 17 bases unmatched. The germline CDR1 and CDR2 sequences are SNHLY and FYNNEI. The CDR3 loop spans 18 amino acids. The CDR3: CASSRGTGGILIYAEAFF. CDR3 bases read: TGTGCCAGCAGTCGCGGGACAGGGGGAATCTTAATTTACGCTGAA. Together with reference TRBV2 and TRBJ1-1, the CDR3 gives the full variable domain: EPEVTQTPSHQVTQMGQEVILRCVPISNHLYFYWYRQILGQKVEFLVSFYNNEISEKSEIFDDQFSVERPDGSNFTLKIRSTKLEDSAMYFCASSRGTGGILIYAEAFFGQGTRLTVV.

Notes on this clone: The sequence runs out 3 residues before the end of the CDR3; the remainder is reconstructed from the germline J gene. V is TRBV19 and J is TRBJ1-5; possibly TRBD1 for D (6 bases). Looked up from germline, CDR1 is LNHDA and CDR2 is SQIVND (reference sequence). The CDR3 length is 15 residues. V was shortened by 1 base and J by 7 bases, with 14 bases between the two germline ends. The CDR3 loop is CASSIGGGARQPQHF. The part of the CDR3 DNA that was read is TGTGCCAGTAGTATAGGCGGGGGCGCGAGACAGCCC. Based on the CDR3 plus reference TRBV19 and TRBJ1-5, the full variable domain is DGGITQSPKYLFRKEGQNVTLSCEQNLNHDAMYWYRQDPGQGLRLIYYSQIVNDFQKGDIAEGYSVSREKKESFPLTVTSAQKNPTAFYLCASSIGGGARQPQHFGDGTRLSIL.

Comments on this clone: The read falls 3 residues short of the CDR3 end, and the missing part is taken from the germline J gene. This rearrangement joins TRBV28 to TRBJ1-1, with D possibly matching TRBD1 (6 bases). There are 16 residues in the CDR3. Germline V gene lookup returns CDR1 MDHEN and CDR2 SYDVKM. V dropped 6 bases and J dropped 1 base, with 18 bases sitting between them. The CDR3 here is CASSRRGGTGNTEAFF. The CDR3 bases that were read are TGTGCCAGCAGCCGACGAGGGGGTACCGGGAACACTGAA.

As regards this clone: The sequenced fragment ends 3 residues before the CDR3 boundary, so the rest is inferred from the germline J gene. The chain employs TRBV5-4 and TRBJ2-7; D might be TRBD1 (6 bases). The germline gives CDR1 SGHNT, CDR2 YYREEE (reference sequence). This CDR3 spans 15 amino acids. The V end lost 0 bases, the J end lost 3 bases, and 13 bases lay between the germline ends. Here the CDR3 reads CASSLGGRGGYEQYF. The part of the CDR3 DNA that was read is TGTGCCAGCAGCTTGGGCGGAAGAGGGGGCTACGAG.

A note on this clone: The read halts 3 residues ahead of the CDR3 end, with the missing end drawn from the germline J gene. This sequence joins TRBV7-3 and TRBJ2-2; D perhaps matches TRBD1 (5 bases). Per the germline V gene, CDR1 is SGHTA and CDR2 is FQGTGA. This CDR3 comprises 16 residues. Trimming removed 2 bases at V and 4 bases at J, with 14 bases between. Partial CDR3 DNA: TGTGCCAGCAGCTTAGATGGGGCTGCTCCCACCGGGGAG. Amino acid sequence: CASSLDGAAPTGE. The CDR3 in its entirety is CASSLDGAAPTGELFF.

The CDR3 is CSASSGQGALNTEAFF. CDR3 DNA (partial): TGCAGTGCTAGTTCGGGACAGGGGGCTCTGAACACTGAA. This chain joins TRBV20-1 and TRBJ1-1; 12 bases are a match to TRBD1. The CDR3 goes on 3 residues after the read ends, and that part is filled in from the germline J gene. Per germline, CDR1 DFQATT and CDR2 SNEGSKA (reference sequence). The CDR3 runs 16 residues. The V gene end was trimmed by 3 bases and the J gene end by 0 bases; junction bases not matched to a gene: 5.

This CDR3 is CASSGRDLESNQPQHF. The CDR3 DNA, read in part, is TGTGCCAGCAGTGGACGGGACTTGGAGAGCAATCAGCCC. The rearrangement joins TRBV6-1 to TRBJ1-5; weak D call: TRBD1 (5 bases). The read halts 3 residues ahead of the CDR3 end, with the missing end drawn from the germline J gene. The CDR3 has 16 amino acids. Germline-derived CDR1 and CDR2 are MNHNS and SASEGT. V was clipped by 4 bases and J by 1 base, with 14 bases between them.

Details on this clone: The read terminates 3 residues ahead of where the CDR3 ends, so the germline J gene completes it. The chain uses TRBV30 and TRBJ1-1; D ambiguous. In germline, CDR1 is GTSNPN, CDR2 SVGIG (reference sequence). The CDR3 loop spans 11 amino acids. The CDR3 region is CAWSNSREAFF. The sequenced part of the CDR3 DNA is TGTGCCTGGAGTAATTCTCGGGAA.

Remarks on this clone: The read comes to an end 3 residues before the CDR3 does, leaving the germline J gene to fill in the end. The chain is built from TRBV5-4 and TRBJ2-7; D not certain. Deletions cut 0 bases from V and 3 bases from J, with 7 bases between. The V gene's germline CDR1 is SGHNT and CDR2 YYREEE (reference sequence). This CDR3 contains 13 residues. Partial CDR3 DNA: TGTGCCAGCAGCTTGGGTGGGCACTACGAG. Protein product: CASSLGGHYE. The entire CDR3 reads CASSLGGHYEQYF.

On this clone: The CDR3 end is not reached by the read, which stops 3 residues before it; the germline J gene fills it in. The V call is TRBV14, the J call TRBJ1-2; D perhaps matches TRBD1 (5 bases). Germline-derived CDR1 and CDR2 are SGHDN and FVKESK. This CDR3 contains 15 residues. Trimming left V 0 bases short and J 4 bases short, with 12 bases between. The covered CDR3 bases are TGTGCCAGCAGCCAAGATGCAGGGAAGAGCTATGGC. Protein sequence: CASSQDAGKSYG. The whole CDR3 protein reads CASSQDAGKSYGYTF.

Details on this clone: The read halts 3 residues ahead of the CDR3 end, with the missing end drawn from the germline J gene. This chain connects TRBV6-2 or TRBV6-3 to TRBJ1-5; a weak D match, TRBD1 (6 bases). In germline, CDR1 is MNHEY, CDR2 SVGEGT. The CDR3 is 12 residues long. The CDR3 DNA, read in part, is TGTGCCAGCAGTTACCAGGGGCAACCC. This encodes CASSYQGQP. The entire CDR3 is CASSYQGQPQHF.

Comments on this clone: Read coverage stops 3 residues before the CDR3 terminus; the germline J gene supplies the remainder. The J gene is TRBJ2-1, the V gene TRBV18; TRBD2 matches 14 bases. The V gene's germline CDR1 is KGHSH and CDR2 LQKENI. The CDR3 totals 17 residues. V was clipped by 0 bases and J by 4 bases; unmatched bases: 2. The covered CDR3 bases are TGTGCCAGCTCACCACCCGGGACTAGCGGGAGATACAATGAG. Translation gives CASSPPGTSGRYNE. The CDR3 reads in full as CASSPPGTSGRYNEQFF.

As concerns this clone: The CDR3 extends 3 residues past the end of the read, so its final part is completed from the germline J gene. The V gene is TRBV18, the J gene TRBJ2-7, with unresolved D. V was shortened by 4 bases and J by 0 bases, with 4 bases between the two germline ends. The CDR3 spans 12 residues. Germline values: CDR1 KGHSH, CDR2 LQKENI. CDR3 DNA (partial): TGTGCCAGCTCACTCAGCTCCTACGAG. As protein: CASSLSSYE. The whole CDR3 protein reads CASSLSSYEQYF.

Details on this clone: The read terminates 3 residues before the CDR3 end, so the remaining end is supplied by the germline J gene. This chain connects TRBV28 to TRBJ2-7; TRBD2 matches at 9 bases. The germline CDR1 and CDR2 sequences are MDHEN and SYDVKM. The CDR3 runs 15 residues. Trimming at V came to 6 bases and at J to 5 bases, leaving 11 bases not matched to a gene. CDR3 amino acids: CASSPPRGGSHEQYF. The DNA read from the CDR3 is TGTGCCAGCAGCCCCCCGCGGGGGGGTTCTCACGAG.

Worth noting for this clone: Read data end 3 residues before the CDR3 end; the end is taken from the germline J gene. This rearrangement joins TRBV19 to TRBJ1-2; 7 positions agree with TRBD1. CDR3 length equals 17 residues. The germline CDR1 and CDR2 sequences are LNHDA and SQIVND (reference sequence). The V gene end was trimmed by 3 bases and the J gene end by 4 bases; junction bases not matched to a gene: 14. This CDR3 reads CASSMVQGRGGGYGYTF. The CDR3 DNA, read in part, is TGTGCCAGTAGTATGGTACAGGGGAGGGGAGGAGGCTATGGC.

To note about this clone: The read stops 3 residues short of the end of the CDR3; the missing end is completed from the germline J gene. This chain links TRBV10-1 with TRBJ1-1, with D possibly being TRBD1 (5 bases). The CDR3 covers 14 residues. V lost 4 bases to trimming and J lost 4 bases, with 13 bases between them. The V gene's germline CDR1 is WNHNN and CDR2 SYGVQD (reference sequence). The CDR3 DNA, read in part, is TGCGCCAGCAGTGCGGAACTCCAGGGCACTGAA. Translated, it gives CASSAELQGTE. The whole CDR3 is CASSAELQGTEAFF.

As regards this clone: Coverage ceases 3 residues before the CDR3 finishes, and the germline J gene fills in the end. The chain recombines TRBV7-3 with TRBJ2-1; maybe TRBD1 (5 bases). V was shortened by 6 bases and J by 6 bases, with 24 bases between the two germline ends. CDR1 is SGHTA and CDR2 is FQGTGA in the germline V gene. The CDR3 loop spans 17 amino acids. Partial CDR3 DNA: TGTGCCAGCAGTCCTAGTGGCAGGGAATTAGTCTTCAATGAG. Translating gives CASSPSGRELVFNE. The whole CDR3 sequence is CASSPSGRELVFNEQFF. Full variable domain (remainder filled in from reference TRBV7-3 and TRBJ2-1): GAGVSQTPSNKVTEKGKYVELRCDPISGHTALYWYRQSLGQGPEFLIYFQGTGAADDSGLPNDRFFAVRPEGSVSTLKIQRTERGDSAVYLCASSPSGRELVFNEQFFGPGTRLTVL.

With regard to this clone: The CDR3 is cut off 3 residues early in the read; its end comes from the germline J gene. The J gene is TRBJ1-5, the V gene TRBV20-1; 7 bases are shared with TRBD1. The germline V gene encodes CDR1 DFQATT and CDR2 SNEGSKA (reference sequence). Trimming took 3 bases from V and 1 from J; bases not matched to a gene: 12. CDR3 length: 17 amino acids. Incomplete CDR3 DNA: TGCAGTGCTAGTCCCCACAGGACAGGCGTAAGCAATCAGCCC. This gives the protein CSASPHRTGVSNQP. The full CDR3 protein reads CSASPHRTGVSNQPQHF.

The part of the CDR3 DNA that was read is TGTGCCAGCAGTGAAGGACTAGCGGGAGGGCCCGTTTTGACC. It specifies CASSEGLAGGPVLT. The whole CDR3 protein is CASSEGLAGGPVLTQYF. The chain recombines TRBV6-1 with TRBJ2-5; 14 nucleotides line up with TRBD2. The read stops 3 residues short of the end of the CDR3; the missing end is completed from the germline J gene. The CDR3 sequence is 17 residues long. V was clipped by 1 base and J by 7 bases; unmatched bases: 8. Per the germline V gene, CDR1 is MNHNS and CDR2 is SASEGT.

Turning to this clone: Read data end 3 residues before the CDR3 end; the end is taken from the germline J gene. J is TRBJ2-6 and V is TRBV2; no reliable D call. CDR3 length equals 15 residues. The germline gives CDR1 SNHLY, CDR2 FYNNEI. Trimming pared 7 bases from V and 0 bases from J, leaving 10 bases between. This CDR3 is CASTRQSSGANVLTF. The covered CDR3 bases are TGTGCCAGCACCAGGCAGAGCTCTGGGGCCAACGTC.

As to this clone: From the germline J gene comes the end of the CDR3, since the read stops 3 residues before it. The gene calls are TRBV6-2 or TRBV6-3 and TRBJ2-1; 11 nucleotides align to TRBD2. This CDR3 has 15 amino acids. Germline CDR1 is MNHEY and CDR2 is SVGEGT. J lost 9 bases, V lost 5 bases, and 9 bases had no gene match. The CDR3 DNA, read in part, is TGTGCCAGCAGTACTCTAGCGGGGGGCCAGGGTGAG. As protein: CASSTLAGGQGE. The whole CDR3 is CASSTLAGGQGEQFF.

Note on this clone: Coverage ceases 3 residues before the CDR3 finishes, and the germline J gene fills in the end. This chain uses TRBV7-9 with TRBJ1-6; the D is unclear. CDR3 size: 15 residues. Trimming cost V 1 base and J 10 bases, with 14 bases left between them. CDR1 and CDR2 (germline): SEHNR, FQNEAQ (reference sequence). CDR3 sequence: CASSLDGRMWSPLHF. The part of the CDR3 DNA that was read is TGTGCCAGCAGCTTAGATGGCAGAATGTGGTCACCC.

Details on this clone: Coverage ceases 3 residues before the CDR3 finishes, and the germline J gene fills in the end. The chain uses TRBV13 and TRBJ1-1; D is possibly TRBD1 (5 bases). Germline V gene lookup returns CDR1 PRHDT and CDR2 FYEKMQ (reference sequence). Trimming pared 2 bases from V and 1 base from J, leaving 11 bases between. The CDR3 has 15 residues. The CDR3 region is CASSLMGGWNTEAFF. Partial CDR3 DNA: TGTGCCAGCAGCTTAATGGGGGGGTGGAACACTGAA.

On this clone: From the germline J gene comes the end of the CDR3, since the read stops 3 residues before it. The chain has TRBV6-2 or TRBV6-3 and TRBJ1-1; 10 nucleotides line up with TRBD1. This CDR3 has 11 residues. CDR1 is MNHEY, CDR2 SVGEGT, per germline. The CDR3 loop is CASNDRGRAFF. The DNA read from the CDR3 is TGTGCCAGCAACGACAGGGGGCGA.

In regard to this clone: The observed sequence ends 3 residues before the CDR3 terminus, with the missing tail filled in from the germline J gene. The J gene is TRBJ2-7, the V gene TRBV5-1; D is unresolved. Trimming pared 2 bases from V and 4 bases from J, leaving 7 bases between. The CDR3 has 12 amino acids. Per the germline V gene, CDR1 is SGHRS and CDR2 is YFSETQ. CDR3 sequence reads: CASSFLGYEQYF. The DNA read from the CDR3 is TGCGCCAGCAGCTTTCTAGGTTACGAG.